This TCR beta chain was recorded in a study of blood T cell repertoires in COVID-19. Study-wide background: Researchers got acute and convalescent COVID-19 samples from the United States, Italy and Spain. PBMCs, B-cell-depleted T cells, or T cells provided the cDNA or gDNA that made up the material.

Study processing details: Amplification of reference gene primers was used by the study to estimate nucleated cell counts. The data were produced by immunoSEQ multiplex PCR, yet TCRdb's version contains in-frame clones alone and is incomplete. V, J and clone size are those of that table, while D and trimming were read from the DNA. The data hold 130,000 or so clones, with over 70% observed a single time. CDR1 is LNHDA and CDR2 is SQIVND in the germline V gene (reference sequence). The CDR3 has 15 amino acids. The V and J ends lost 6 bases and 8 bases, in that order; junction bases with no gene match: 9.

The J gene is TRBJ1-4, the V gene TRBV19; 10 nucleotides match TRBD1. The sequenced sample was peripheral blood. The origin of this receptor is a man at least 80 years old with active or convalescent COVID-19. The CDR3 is CASSIPGTGEEKLFF. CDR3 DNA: TGTGCCAGTAGCATCCCCGGGACAGGGGAGGAAAAACTGTTTTTT.